This entry describes one T cell receptor beta chain. Its specificity is not known. These data belong to a study of shared clonotypes between healthy human individuals. Germline loops: CDR1 MNHNS, CDR2 SASEGT. This CDR3 comprises 17 residues. J was trimmed by 4 bases and V by 4 bases; bases with no gene match: 10. Study-wide results and limits: Naive subsets typically showed greater estimated richness than memory subsets.

Produced via immunoSEQ multiplex PCR; TCRdb's table is partial and in-frame only. The table includes over a million clones, under 80% detected once. The sequencing sample was made of memory CD4+ T cells sorted from blood. The subset here: CD45RA-negative fraction. The gene calls are TRBV6-1 and TRBJ2-1; 10 bases are a match to TRBD2. The TCR comes from a young man in good health. CDR3 DNA: TGTGCCAGCAGTGCTAGTGTAGGTAGCGGGGGGTACAATGAGCAGTTCTTC. Encoded protein: CASSASVGSGGYNEQFF.